A selection of T cell receptor beta chains follows, all from one sample in a study of CD8+ T cells in alopecia areata. The protocol was immunoSEQ multiplex PCR, while the TCRdb copy is restricted to in-frame clones and leaves out a portion. The table has 100,000 to 150,000 clones, 58% seen once; the top ten hold less than 5.5%. Sequenced material: CD4+ T cells sorted from blood, taken at week 0. Receptors originate from a human donor with alopecia areata. Each CDR3 is given with its conserved first and last residue. The order of the fields is J gene, V gene, CDR3 protein.

J: TRBJ1-4
V: TRBV2
CDR3: CASSEGLWEKLFF

J: TRBJ2-5
V: TRBV27
CDR3: CASSTGVGETQYF

J: TRBJ2-6
V: TRBV19
CDR3: CASRDFSSGANVLTF

J: TRBJ2-7
V: TRBV18
CDR3: CASSPGARAAYEQYF

J: TRBJ1-5
V: TRBV7-3
CDR3: CASSLIGGQGGQPQHF

J: TRBJ2-2
V: TRBV10-3
CDR3: CATYTRHSTGELFF

J: TRBJ1-5
V: TRBV6-6
CDR3: CASSSPVGGDNQPQHF

J: TRBJ1-2
V: TRBV18
CDR3: CASSTGTGRYGYTF

J: TRBJ1-5
V: TRBV6-4
CDR3: CASSRSWDQPQHF

J: TRBJ2-7
V: TRBV5-1
CDR3: CASSLTRQSSYEQYF

J: TRBJ1-1
V: TRBV7-8
CDR3: CASSLGLGKRAEAFF

J: TRBJ2-1
V: TRBV27
CDR3: CASSSLGLAGQNEQFF

J: TRBJ2-7
V: TRBV7-2
CDR3: CASSAASGAFYEQYF

J: TRBJ2-5
V: TRBV7-2
CDR3: CASSLESGPGGEETQYF

J: TRBJ2-7
V: TRBV29-1
CDR3: CSVERTGGYEQYF

J: TRBJ2-7
V: TRBV9
CDR3: CASSQTGLASYEQYF

J: TRBJ2-2
V: TRBV2
CDR3: CASSLDTGELFF

J: TRBJ2-1
V: TRBV10-3
CDR3: CAISAPGRYNEQFF

J: TRBJ2-7
V: TRBV7-2
CDR3: CASSLVGTGSYEQYF

J: TRBJ2-1
V: TRBV7-9
CDR3: CASSLGQTSGGPNEQFF

J: TRBJ2-1
V: TRBV4-1
CDR3: CASSRGPLDEQFF

J: TRBJ2-5
V: TRBV5-1
CDR3: CASSPSSGPVVTQYF

J: TRBJ1-2
V: TRBV5-1
CDR3: CASSVGQGGGYTF

J: TRBJ2-7
V: TRBV5-1
CDR3: CASSLAVGSGDPYEQYF

J: TRBJ2-1
V: TRBV4-3
CDR3: CASSQADSAEQFF

J: TRBJ1-1
V: TRBV4-3
CDR3: CASSQRTHPNTEAFF

J: TRBJ1-5
V: TRBV5-1
CDR3: CASSPDGGGNQPQHF

J: TRBJ2-2
V: TRBV7-9
CDR3: CASSPQIENTGELFF

J: TRBJ1-2
V: TRBV7-9
CDR3: CASSSWTGDSYTF

J: TRBJ1-2
V: TRBV9
CDR3: CASSPANSNYGYTF

J: TRBJ2-1
V: TRBV7-2
CDR3: CASSFGTAFHNEQFF

J: TRBJ1-2
V: TRBV6-5
CDR3: CASSYGDGINYGYTF

J: TRBJ1-5
V: TRBV5-6
CDR3: CASSRGTGGVSNQPQHF

J: TRBJ2-2
V: TRBV7-2
CDR3: CASTRDLNTGELFF

J: TRBJ1-1
V: TRBV4-1
CDR3: CASSQDRWSGAGMNTEAFF

J: TRBJ2-5
V: TRBV18
CDR3: CASSPPSTGLETKTQYF

J: TRBJ1-1
V: TRBV18
CDR3: CASSPSQQGSGLTFF

J: TRBJ2-1
V: TRBV28
CDR3: CASSSPVTGGNVF

J: TRBJ2-2
V: TRBV5-1
CDR3: CASSGEGNTGELFF

J: TRBJ2-5
V: TRBV7-2
CDR3: CASSLGLASTPTQYF

J: TRBJ1-1
V: TRBV28
CDR3: CASSSITPGGHTEAFF

J: TRBJ1-6
V: TRBV5-1
CDR3: CASSLASSDSPLHF

J: TRBJ2-7
V: TRBV10-3
CDR3: CAISNPGQGPYEQYF

J: TRBJ2-5
V: TRBV5-1
CDR3: CASSLGGLAGVETQYF

J: TRBJ1-2
V: TRBV10-3
CDR3: CAISESLGQSWGYTF

J: TRBJ2-5
V: TRBV4-1
CDR3: CASSQDDREETQYF

J: TRBJ1-1
V: TRBV5-1
CDR3: CASSLATGEVTEAFF

J: TRBJ1-5
V: TRBV14
CDR3: CASSQDINQPQHF

J: TRBJ2-3
V: TRBV27
CDR3: CASSLRPVFHQDTQYF

J: TRBJ1-1
V: TRBV2
CDR3: CASSIAMNTEAFF

J: TRBJ1-1
V: TRBV5-1
CDR3: CASRVESEAFF

J: TRBJ1-2
V: TRBV5-6
CDR3: CASREWGSPTPSNYGYTF

J: TRBJ2-7
V: TRBV27
CDR3: CASSLGGHYEQYF

J: TRBJ2-5
V: TRBV18
CDR3: CASSITAQETQYF

J: TRBJ2-7
V: TRBV7-2
CDR3: CASSLLATLDEQYF